The 10 T cell receptor beta chains below were found in one sample sequenced in a study of shared clonotypes between healthy human individuals. Sequencing used immunoSEQ multiplex PCR; TCRdb keeps in-frame clones, though not all of them. This sample has about 1.1 million clones, with around 77% found just once. The specimen was memory CD4+ T cells from PBMCs. Described subset: CD45RA-negative fraction. The receptors shown here come from a man aged 18 to 35 in good health. Some clones in this sample may be carry-over from other donors' samples.

In regard to this clone: Sequence at one end of the junction differs from germline and may be a read error. The rearrangement uses TRBV5-1 and TRBJ2-5, with 10 nucleotides matching TRBD2. CDR1 is SGHRS, CDR2 YFSETQ, per germline. The CDR3 has 17 residues. CDR3 in amino acids: CASSLAVAGGPKETQYF. Written as DNA, the CDR3 is TGCGCCAGCAGCTTGGCCGTAGCGGGAGGCCCCAAAGAGACACAGTACTTC.

This chain uses TRBV7-2 with TRBJ2-2; D unclear. The CDR3 spans 15 residues. Germline CDR1 and CDR2: SGHTA and FQGNSA. The V end lost 5 bases, the J end lost 2 bases, and 12 bases lay between the germline ends. Here the CDR3 reads CASSPRISNTGELFF. In DNA, the CDR3 is TGTGCCAGCAGCCCTCGGATATCAAACACCGGGGAGCTGTTTTTT. Based on the CDR3 plus reference TRBV7-2 and TRBJ2-2, the full variable domain is GAGVSQSPSNKVTEKGKDVELRCDPISGHTALYWYRQSLGQGLEFLIYFQGNSAPDKSGLPSDRFSAERTGGSVSTLTIQRTQQEDSAVYLCASSPRISNTGELFFGEGSRLTVL.

This clone was seen just once. CDR3 sequence reads: CASSLGLAGARDTQYF. For the CDR3, the DNA is TGCGCCAGCAGCTTGGGACTAGCGGGAGCTAGAGATACGCAGTATTTT. The gene calls are TRBV5-1 and TRBJ2-3; 12 bases are shared with TRBD2. Germline values: CDR1 SGHRS, CDR2 YFSETQ. The CDR3 sequence is 16 residues long. The trim removed 0 bases at V and 5 bases at J, leaving 4 bases unmatched.

The J gene is TRBJ1-5, the V gene TRBV30, with a tentative D call TRBD1 (6 bases). The V gene's germline CDR1 is GTSNPN and CDR2 SVGIG (reference sequence). V was cut by 5 bases and J by 1 base, with 18 bases left in between. This CDR3 has 16 residues. The CDR3 is CAWGPTGNLSNQPQHF. In DNA form, the CDR3 reads TGTGCCTGGGGACCCACAGGGAATCTCAGCAATCAGCCCCAGCATTTT.

This chain uses TRBV29-1 with TRBJ1-1; D perhaps matches TRBD1 (6 bases). CDR1 and CDR2 from the germline V gene are SQVTM and ANQGSEA. The V end lost 6 bases, the J end lost 3 bases, and 17 bases lay between the germline ends. This CDR3 comprises 14 residues. CDR3 sequence (DNA): TGCAGCGTAGCCGGGACACCTGCGGACACTGAAGCTTTCTTT. Its translation is CSVAGTPADTEAFF.

The CDR3 region is CATSRTGGSSTDTQYF. CDR3 DNA: TGCGCCACCTCTAGGACCGGTGGGTCTAGCACAGATACGCAGTATTTT. The chain employs TRBV5-1 and TRBJ2-3; D call uncertain. V was cut by 9 bases and J by 0 bases, with 20 bases left in between. The CDR3 loop spans 16 amino acids. Germline values: CDR1 SGHRS, CDR2 YFSETQ.

The rearrangement joins TRBV2 to TRBJ2-2; weak D call: TRBD2 (5 bases). The CDR3 spans 14 residues. The germline V and J ends were trimmed by 7 bases and 0 bases, with 9 bases remaining between them. Per the germline V gene, CDR1 is SNHLY and CDR2 is FYNNEI. The CDR3 reads CASKEEANTGELFF. Written as DNA, the CDR3 is TGTGCCAGCAAGGAGGAGGCGAACACCGGGGAGCTGTTTTTT.

The V call is TRBV5-1, the J call TRBJ2-2; either TRBD1 or TRBD2 may supply D (5 bases each). V dropped 3 bases and J dropped 4 bases, with 13 bases sitting between them. This CDR3 spans 15 amino acids. The germline gives CDR1 SGHRS, CDR2 YFSETQ. The CDR3 DNA reads as TGCGCCAGCAGCTATGGGGGAGAATCCACCGGGGAGCTGTTTTTT. It translates to CASSYGGESTGELFF. Complete variable domain (other parts from reference TRBV5-1 and TRBJ2-2): KAGVTQTPRYLIKTRGQQVTLSCSPISGHRSVSWYQQTPGQGLQFLFEYFSETQRNKGNFPGRFSGRQFSNSRSEMNVSTLELGDSALYLCASSYGGESTGELFFGEGSRLTVL.

The chain recombines TRBV11-2 with TRBJ1-3; D possibly corresponds to TRBD1 (6 bases). The CDR3 is 16 amino acids. Trimming took 1 base from V and 1 from J, leaving 11 bases between them. Germline CDR1 SGHAT, CDR2 FQNNGV. CDR3 loop: CASSLVTGQSGNTIYF. For the CDR3, the DNA is TGTGCCAGCAGCTTAGTTACAGGGCAATCTGGAAACACCATATATTTT.

This clone was found a few times. The same CDR3 arises from other DNA sequences in this sample as well. V gene TRBV2 combines with J gene TRBJ2-3, with 13 bases identical to TRBD2. Germline assignment: CDR1 SNHLY and CDR2 FYNNEI. The V gene end was trimmed by 8 bases and the J gene end by 3 bases; junction bases not matched to a gene: 5. The CDR3 is 15 residues long. The CDR3 reads CASSGLAGVTDTQYF. In DNA form, the CDR3 reads TGTGCCAGCTCCGGACTAGCGGGAGTTACAGATACGCAGTATTTT.